Following are 9 T cell receptor beta chains from one sample sequenced in a study of PD-L1 blockade in urothelial cancer. Indicated time point: pretreatment peripheral blood. TCRdb's table, derived via immunoSEQ multiplex PCR, lists solely in-frame clones and lacks some. The table shows approximately 32,000 clones, with approximately 80% occurring only once. This specimen was PBMCs, taken around atezolizumab (anti-PD-L1) treatment. The receptors originated from a man aged 55 to 70 with urothelial cancer.

The chain carries TRBV19 and TRBJ2-2; 7 bases match TRBD1. This CDR3 region has 16 residues. V dropped 6 bases and J dropped 1; count of bases not matched to a gene: 8. CDR1 and CDR2 (germline): LNHDA, SQIVND (reference sequence). The CDR3, as DNA: TGTGCCAGTAGATTCGGACAGGCCCTGAACACCGGGGAGCTGTTTTTT. It codes for CASRFGQALNTGELFF.

The V gene is TRBV7-8, the J gene TRBJ1-2; D is unclear. V lost 7 bases to trimming and J lost 1 base, with 22 bases between them. The germline V gene has CDR1 SGHVS and CDR2 FQNEAQ. This CDR3 contains 17 residues. CDR3 sequence: CASTTLRGPSFNYGYTF. The DNA of the CDR3 is TGTGCCAGCACCACCCTTAGAGGGCCAAGTTTTAACTATGGCTACACCTTC.

This chain joins TRBV6-6 and TRBJ1-2; D perhaps matches TRBD1 (5 bases). Deletions cut 2 bases from V and 6 bases from J, with 10 bases between. CDR1 and CDR2 from the germline V gene are MNHNY and SVGAGI (reference sequence). CDR3 length: 13 amino acids. The CDR3 here is CASSYLRADGYTF. DNA of the CDR3: TGTGCCAGCAGTTACCTCAGGGCTGATGGCTACACCTTC.

This clone came up once. This chain joins TRBV12-1 and TRBJ2-5; the listed D gene, TRBD2, was not tested against the DNA. TRBV12-1 is a pseudogene segment. The CDR3 has 13 amino acids. The CDR3, as DNA: TGTGCCAGCAGCCGGTTAGCGGGGGAGACCCAGTACTTC. This sequence encodes CASSRLAGETQYF.

The gene calls are TRBV10-3 and TRBJ1-5; possibly TRBD1 for D (6 bases). Germline loops: CDR1 ENHRY, CDR2 SYGVKD. Trimming removed 2 bases at V and 5 bases at J, with 7 bases between. The CDR3 is 13 residues long. The CDR3 DNA reads as TGTGCCATCAGTGAGGGACAGCATCAGCCCCAGCATTTT. Translating gives CAISEGQHQPQHF.

This chain uses TRBV14 with TRBJ2-7; 7 bases agree with TRBD2. The germline gives CDR1 SGHDN, CDR2 FVKESK. The CDR3 loop spans 13 amino acids. The V segment lost 3 bases and the J segment 4 bases; nucleotides outside the gene matches: 3. The CDR3 region has the DNA TGTGCCAGCAGCCATGGGGGGGTTTACGAGCAGTACTTC. It yields the protein CASSHGGVYEQYF.

V gene TRBV30 combines with J gene TRBJ2-7; 11 nucleotides align to TRBD1. The germline V gene has CDR1 GTSNPN and CDR2 SVGIG (reference sequence). The CDR3 length is 13 residues. Trimming at V came to 7 bases and at J to 7 bases, leaving 9 bases not matched to a gene. CDR3 region: CASPGQGAGEQYF. Here the CDR3 DNA reads TGTGCCTCCCCCGGACAGGGGGCAGGGGAGCAGTACTTC.

V and J are TRBV6-5 and TRBJ1-1; weak D call: TRBD1 (5 bases). V was cut by 4 bases and J by 1 base, with 13 bases left in between. The CDR3 covers 15 residues. Germline V gives CDR1 MNHEY, CDR2 SVGAGI. CDR3 sequence (DNA): TGTGCCAGCAGTTTTCAGGGAAACGGGAACACTGAAGCTTTCTTT. It yields the protein CASSFQGNGNTEAFF.

The rearrangement joins TRBV6-5 to TRBJ2-1, with 9 bases that match TRBD1. The germline gives CDR1 MNHEY, CDR2 SVGAGI. The CDR3 contains 13 residues. The trim removed 8 bases at V and 14 bases at J, leaving 13 bases unmatched. CDR3 sequence: CASAFRDRDREFF. DNA of the CDR3: TGTGCCAGCGCGTTTCGGGACCGGGACAGGGAGTTCTTC.